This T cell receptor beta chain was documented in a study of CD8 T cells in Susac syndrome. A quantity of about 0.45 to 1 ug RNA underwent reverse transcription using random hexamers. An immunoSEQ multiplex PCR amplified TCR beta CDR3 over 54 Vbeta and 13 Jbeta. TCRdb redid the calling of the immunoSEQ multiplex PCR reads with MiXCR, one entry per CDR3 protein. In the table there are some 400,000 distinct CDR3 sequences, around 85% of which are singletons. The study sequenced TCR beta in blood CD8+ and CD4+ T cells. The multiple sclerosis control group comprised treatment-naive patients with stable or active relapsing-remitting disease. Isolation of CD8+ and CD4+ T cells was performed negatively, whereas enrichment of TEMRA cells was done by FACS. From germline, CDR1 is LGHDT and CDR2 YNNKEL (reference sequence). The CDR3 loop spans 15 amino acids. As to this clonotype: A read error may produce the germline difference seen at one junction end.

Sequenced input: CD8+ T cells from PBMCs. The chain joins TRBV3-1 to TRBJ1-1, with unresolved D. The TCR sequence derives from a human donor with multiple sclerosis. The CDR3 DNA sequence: TGTGCCAGCAGCAAAGAGCGGATAGACCTCACTGAAGCTTTCTTT. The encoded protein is CASSKERIDLTEAFF.